Listed below are T cell receptor beta chains from one sample, sequenced in a study of glioma-infiltrating T cells. TCRdb reprocessed the multiplex PCR reads via MiXCR and lists one record per CDR3 protein. The data show around 190,000 distinct CDR3 sequences, more than 35% seen once. The sequenced material came from glioma tissue, nonneoplastic brain tissue, or PBMCs (not recorded which). The receptors stem from a human donor with low-grade glioma or glioblastoma, undergoing nonglioma brain surgery, or in good health (not recorded which). CDR3s include the opening cysteine and the closing phenylalanine or tryptophan. Each record gives: clone size, D gene, J gene, V gene, CDR3 DNA, CDR3 protein. A D gene is named only where the DNA matches it firmly. A row's size may be missing; if present it is once, few, many or a size class.

size: NA
D: NA
J: TRBJ2-3
V: TRBV20-1
DNA: TGCGGTGCTACCGACACTAGAGGGAGGAGAGGAGCGACTGGTACGCAGTATTTT
CDR3: CGATDTRGRRGATGTQYF

size: many
D: NA
J: TRBJ1-1
V: TRBV28
DNA: TGTGCCAGCATCCTTTCTGGTAACACTGAAGCTTTCTTT
CDR3: CASILSGNTEAFF

size: many
D: NA
J: TRBJ1-5
V: TRBV20-1
DNA: TGCAGTGCTAGCGAACTATACGACCAGCCCCAGCATTTT
CDR3: CSASELYDQPQHF

size: NA
D: NA
J: TRBJ2-7
V: TRBV6-6
DNA: TGTGCCAGCAGTTACTGGAAGGGGGACTCCTACGAGAAGTACTTC
CDR3: CASSYWKGDSYEKYF

size: NA
D: TRBD2
J: TRBJ2-1
V: TRBV11-2
DNA: TGTGCCAGCAGCTCTCTAGCGGGTCACAATGAGCAGTTCTTC
CDR3: CASSSLAGHNEQFF

size: many
D: NA
J: TRBJ2-7
V: TRBV6-2/TRBV6-3
DNA: TGTGCCAGCAGTTACGCCCCGGACACCAATAAGAGAGAGCAGTACTTC
CDR3: CASSYAPDTNKREQYF

size: many
D: TRBD1
J: TRBJ1-2
V: TRBV6-1
DNA: TGTGCCAGCAGGACCGGGACAGGGGGTAACTATGGCTACACCTTC
CDR3: CASRTGTGGNYGYTF

size: few
D: NA
J: TRBJ2-3
V: TRBV7-3
DNA: TGTGCCAGCAGCCCACAGTCCGGGGTCACAGATACGCAGTATTTT
CDR3: CASSPQSGVTDTQYF

size: many
D: NA
J: TRBJ1-1
V: TRBV7-9
DNA: TGTGCCAGCAGCAAGGGAAACACTGAAGCTTTCTTT
CDR3: CASSKGNTEAFF

size: NA
D: NA
J: TRBJ2-5
V: TRBV19
DNA: TGTGCCAGTAGTATAGACTTCCAAGAGACCCAGTACTTC
CDR3: CASSIDFQETQYF

size: NA
D: TRBD2
J: TRBJ2-7
V: TRBV2
DNA: TGTGCCAGCAGCTTTAGCGGGAGGGCCCACGAGCAGTACTTC
CDR3: CASSFSGRAHEQYF

size: many
D: NA
J: TRBJ2-1
V: TRBV28
DNA: TGTGCCAGCAGTTCCTACACTCGGGACCGCATGGAGGATGAGCAGTTCTTC
CDR3: CASSSYTRDRMEDEQFF

size: many
D: TRBD2
J: TRBJ2-3
V: TRBV10-3
DNA: TGTGCCATCAGTCCCGGGACTAGATTCCATTTT
CDR3: CAISPGTRFHF

size: many
D: NA
J: TRBJ2-5
V: TRBV24-1
DNA: TGTGCCACCAGTGATCCCGAAGCAGCAGGGAACCAAGAGACCCAGTACTTC
CDR3: CATSDPEAAGNQETQYF

size: NA
D: NA
J: TRBJ1-4
V: TRBV4-1
DNA: TGCGCCAGCAGCCAAGAATCACAGAGAATTTTT
CDR3: CASSQESQRIF

size: NA
D: NA
J: TRBJ2-5
V: TRBV18
DNA: TGTGCCAGCTCACCGGCGGAGTCGAGGACCGAAGAGACCCAGTACTTC
CDR3: CASSPAESRTEETQYF

size: few
D: NA
J: TRBJ2-6
V: TRBV28
DNA: TGTGCCAGCGCTGTGGGCGGTGGGGCCAACGTCCTGACTTTC
CDR3: CASAVGGGANVLTF

size: NA
D: NA
J: TRBJ1-1
V: TRBV20-1
DNA: TGCAGTGCTAGTCAGGGAGTGAACACTAAAGCTTTCTTT
CDR3: CSASQGVNTKAFF

size: many
D: NA
J: TRBJ1-2
V: TRBV25-1
DNA: TGTGCCAGCAGTGAATATTATGGGGAGGGAGACCCTAACTATGGCTACACCTTC
CDR3: CASSEYYGEGDPNYGYTF

size: NA
D: TRBD2
J: TRBJ2-3
V: TRBV28
DNA: TGTGCCAGCAGTACATCATGGGGACTAGCGGGAGTGTCAGATACGAAGTATTTT
CDR3: CASSTSWGLAGVSDTKYF

size: once
D: TRBD2
J: TRBJ2-1
V: TRBV15
DNA: TGTGCCACCAGCGGGCTAGCGGGTCCCTACAATGAGCAGTTCTTC
CDR3: CATSGLAGPYNEQFF

size: medium-sized
D: NA
J: TRBJ1-5
V: TRBV27
DNA: TGTGCCAGCAGTTTTCGGGGAGATCAGCCCCAGCATTTT
CDR3: CASSFRGDQPQHF

size: few
D: TRBD2
J: TRBJ2-1
V: TRBV3-1
DNA: TGTGCCAGCAGCCAAGCCCTTACGGGACTAGCAGTAAATGAGCAGTTCTTC
CDR3: CASSQALTGLAVNEQFF